A single sample is the source of the 32 T cell receptor beta chains below, sequenced in a study of beta chain features in type 1 diabetes. Investigators reverse transcribed all isolated RNA, so they sequenced expressed TCRB transcripts. Here immunoSEQ multiplex PCR was the method, and the copy in TCRdb shows in-frame clones only, minus some. The table records about 660,000 clones, over 12% of them present only once. Antigens of these TCRs are unknown. Study outcomes and limitations: Patients with Type 1 diabetes showed moderately but significantly shorter TCRB CDR3s in all four CD4+ subsets.

The sample consisted of naive CD4+ T cells from blood. The receptor source for this set is a man between 18 and 29 years old with type 1 diabetes.

The sample holds a few counts of this clone. This sequence joins TRBV5-1 and TRBJ2-5; either TRBD1 or TRBD2 may fit D (5 bases each). CDR1 is SGHRS and CDR2 is YFSETQ in the germline V gene. V lost 2 bases, J lost 4 bases, and 18 bases lay in between. CDR3 size: 16 residues. This chain's CDR3 is CASSLQPGLLTETQYF. CDR3 nucleotides: TGCGCCAGCAGCTTACAACCGGGGCTACTAACAGAGACCCAGTACTTC.

The chain is built from TRBV27 and TRBJ1-2, with a possible D match to TRBD1 (6 bases). The length of the CDR3 is 16 residues. Trimming stripped 2 bases from V and 5 bases from J, with 18 bases between. Germline loops: CDR1 MNHEY, CDR2 SMNVEV (reference sequence). CDR3 residues: CASSLLGRGPPYGYTF. CDR3 coding DNA: TGTGCCAGCAGTTTACTGGGGCGGGGGCCTCCGTATGGCTACACCTTC.

This clone was observed a few times. Relative to the germline gene, one junction end is altered; a read error may explain this. The chain uses TRBV7-7 and TRBJ2-2; D remains unclear. Germline CDR1 reads SSHAT; CDR2 reads FNYEAQ (reference sequence). This CDR3 has 15 residues. The CDR3, as DNA: TGTGCTAGCAGACCCTCTTATCGAGGAACCGGGGAGCTGTTTTTT. Protein product: CASRPSYRGTGELFF.

V usage is TRBV10-3 and J usage is TRBJ2-2; D gene ambiguous. With 7 bases removed from V and 6 bases from J, the gap between germline ends came to 6 bases. The CDR3 contains 11 residues. Germline CDR1 ENHRY, CDR2 SYGVKD. The CDR3 is CAIIIAGELFF. The DNA for the CDR3 is TGTGCCATCATCATCGCCGGGGAGCTGTTTTTT.

This clone was counted between two and nine times. The identical CDR3 is also encoded by other nucleotide sequences in the sample. The gene calls are TRBV30 and TRBJ1-1; possibly TRBD1 for D (5 bases). V was shortened by 1 base and J by 4 bases, with 7 bases between the two germline ends. Germline V lookup: CDR1 GTSNPN, CDR2 SVGIG (reference sequence). This CDR3 is 12 amino acids long. The CDR3 DNA follows: TGTGCCTGGAGTGGTGGGGGCACTGAAGCTTTCTTT. The encoded protein is CAWSGGGTEAFF.

The chain employs TRBV9 and TRBJ2-2, with 10 bases lining up with TRBD2. Germline CDR1 is SGDLS and CDR2 is YYNGEE. Germline trimming cut 2 bases from V and 5 bases from J; bases unmatched to any gene: 9. There are 17 residues in the CDR3. The CDR3 is CASSVQQSGRATGELFF. The DNA for the CDR3 is TGTGCCAGCAGCGTGCAACAGAGCGGGAGGGCGACCGGGGAGCTGTTTTTT.

The chain couples TRBV30 to TRBJ1-2; 7 bases fit TRBD1. The CDR3 consists of 14 residues. V lost 2 bases, J lost 8 bases, and 11 bases stayed unmatched. Germline values: CDR1 GTSNPN, CDR2 SVGIG (reference sequence). CDR3 in DNA: TGTGCCTGGAGTATAAAGGGGGCCTCTGGAGGCTACACCTTC. Translation: CAWSIKGASGGYTF.

The V and J genes are TRBV30 and TRBJ1-2; weak D call: TRBD1 (5 bases). Germline CDR1 reads GTSNPN; CDR2 reads SVGIG (reference sequence). Trimming took off 7 bases at V and 0 bases at J, with 12 bases between the two ends. There are 13 residues in the CDR3. The CDR3 loop reads CASTGGANYGYTF. The CDR3 DNA follows: TGTGCCTCCACCGGGGGGGCTAACTATGGCTACACCTTC.

The V call is TRBV4-3, the J call TRBJ2-7; tentatively, D is TRBD2 (5 bases). Trimming left V 1 base short and J 4 bases short, with 11 bases between. Germline loops: CDR1 LGHNA, CDR2 YSLEER. The CDR3 length is 14 residues. CDR3 bases: TGCGCCAGCAGCCAAGGGACTGAAGGTTACGAGCAGTACTTC. This sequence encodes CASSQGTEGYEQYF.

This clone was counted a few times. This chain uses TRBV7-3 with TRBJ2-7, with TRBD1 matching 10 bases. Germline V CDR1 and CDR2: SGHTA, FQGTGA. The V and J ends lost 5 bases and 5 bases, in that order; junction bases with no gene match: 6. The CDR3 is 14 residues long. The CDR3 reads CASSPTGQGNEQYF. The CDR3 DNA sequence: TGTGCCAGCAGCCCGACGGGACAGGGGAACGAGCAGTACTTC.

There are a few counts of this clone. Other DNA variants within this sample encode the same CDR3. J is TRBJ2-5 and V is TRBV10-3; TRBD1 might be the D (6 bases). Germline V CDR1 and CDR2: ENHRY, SYGVKD. Between the trimmed V and J ends, which lost 2 bases and 2 bases, there was a span of 9 bases. The CDR3 is 14 amino acids. The CDR3 is CAISERTAQETQYF. CDR3 DNA sequence: TGTGCCATCAGTGAGCGGACAGCTCAAGAGACCCAGTACTTC.

This clone was seen a handful of times. The same CDR3 can be traced to other DNA sequences in this sample. Written as DNA, the CDR3 is TGTGCCAGCAGCTTAGGTAATAGCAATCAGCCCCAGCATTTT. It encodes CASSLGNSNQPQHF. The rearrangement links TRBV7-9 to TRBJ1-5; no definite D call. Trimming removed 1 base at V and 0 bases at J, with 4 bases between. The CDR3 consists of 14 residues. Germline assignment: CDR1 SEHNR and CDR2 FQNEAQ (reference sequence). Filled out from reference TRBV7-9 and TRBJ1-5, the complete variable domain reads DTGVSQNPRHKITKRGQNVTFRCDPISEHNRLYWYRQTLGQGPEFLTYFQNEAQLEKSRLLSDRFSAERPKGSFSTLEIQRTEQGDSAMYLCASSLGNSNQPQHFGDGTRLSIL.

The J gene is TRBJ2-7, the V gene TRBV7-2; D is unclear. This CDR3 comprises 12 residues. CDR1 is SGHTA, CDR2 FQGNSA, per germline. V was shortened by 5 bases and J by 6 bases, with 11 bases between the two germline ends. The CDR3 region has the DNA TGTGCCAGCAGCCCCTCAAGGGTCGAGCAGTACTTC. This translates into CASSPSRVEQYF.

The sample holds a few counts of this clone. The chain links TRBV7-2 to TRBJ2-3, with 8 bases lining up with TRBD2. The CDR3 contains 17 residues. Germline values: CDR1 SGHTA, CDR2 FQGNSA. After removal of 0 bases from V and 3 bases from J, the junction contained 8 bases not matched to a gene. The CDR3 loop is CASSLAITGRGTDTQYF. CDR3 DNA sequence: TGTGCCAGCAGCTTAGCTATAACCGGGAGGGGGACAGATACGCAGTATTTT. Looking up the rest from reference TRBV7-2 and TRBJ2-3 gives the full variable domain: GAGVSQSPSNKVTEKGKDVELRCDPISGHTALYWYRQSLGQGLEFLIYFQGNSAPDKSGLPSDRFSAERTGGSVSTLTIQRTQQEDSAVYLCASSLAITGRGTDTQYFGPGTRLTVL.

The chain joins TRBV30 to TRBJ1-1, with 7 bases fitting TRBD1. This CDR3 has 15 residues. The germline gives CDR1 GTSNPN, CDR2 SVGIG (reference sequence). Trimming cost V 5 bases and J 6 bases; bases outside gene matches: 15. The CDR3 sequence: CAWGMTGLDNPEAFF. In DNA, the CDR3 is TGTGCCTGGGGAATGACAGGGTTGGATAACCCTGAAGCTTTCTTT.

This clone has only a few counts. J is TRBJ2-1 and V is TRBV6-1; no clear D. V was pared by 7 bases and J by 5 bases, with 18 bases between. The CDR3 spans 15 residues. CDR1 and CDR2 (germline): MNHNS, SASEGT. CDR3 in DNA: TGTGCCAGCACTGCTCGACAAACCCTAAACAATGAGCAGTTCTTC. It specifies CASTARQTLNNEQFF.

The chain employs TRBV30 and TRBJ1-1; D is possibly TRBD1 (6 bases). The CDR3 is 14 amino acids. V lost 0 bases, J lost 9 bases, and 17 bases lay in between. Looked up from germline, CDR1 is GTSNPN and CDR2 is SVGIG (reference sequence). In DNA, the CDR3 is TGTGCCTGGAGTGTAGGTTCCAGGGGACTGCAAGCTTTCTTT. This sequence encodes CAWSVGSRGLQAFF.

This clone was recorded a few times. The gene calls are TRBV30 and TRBJ1-3, with D perhaps TRBD1 (5 bases). The V end was cut by 5 bases, the J end by 2 bases, with 10 bases between. Germline V gives CDR1 GTSNPN, CDR2 SVGIG (reference sequence). This CDR3 comprises 13 residues. CDR3 loop: CAWGMGPGNTIYF. The CDR3 nucleotides read TGTGCCTGGGGGATGGGGCCTGGAAACACCATATATTTT.

In its sample, this clone was seen a few times. The rearrangement joins TRBV6-1 to TRBJ2-1; D is uncertain. This CDR3 is built from 14 residues. The V end was cut by 6 bases, the J end by 7 bases, with 16 bases between. Germline values: CDR1 MNHNS, CDR2 SASEGT. The CDR3 is CASRAKVDGNEQFF. The CDR3 region has the DNA TGTGCCAGCAGGGCCAAGGTCGATGGGAATGAGCAGTTCTTC.

The V call is TRBV6-5, the J call TRBJ1-2, with D possibly matching TRBD1 (5 bases). The CDR3 has 12 amino acids. The germline V gene has CDR1 MNHEY and CDR2 SVGAGI. Trimming left V 7 bases short and J 8 bases short, with 14 bases between. The CDR3 reads CASKTPQGGYTF. The DNA for the CDR3 is TGTGCCAGCAAGACGCCTCAGGGAGGCTACACCTTC.

In the case of this clone: This sample includes further DNA sequences coding for the same CDR3. The chain links TRBV11-2 to TRBJ2-3; D call uncertain. Germline V gene sequence: CDR1 SGHAT, CDR2 FQNNGV. The CDR3 is made up of 13 amino acids. The V and J ends lost 1 base and 1 base respectively, with 3 bases between them. CDR3 sequence (DNA): TGTGCCAGCAGCTTAGCGGGCACAGATACGCAGTATTTT. The encoded protein is CASSLAGTDTQYF.

The CDR3 is CASSLGRGGAADTQYF. Here the CDR3 DNA reads TGTGCCAGCAGCTTAGGCCGAGGGGGCGCCGCAGATACGCAGTATTTT. The V call is TRBV13, the J call TRBJ2-3, with TRBD1 identical over 7 bases. This CDR3 is built from 16 residues. The J segment lost 4 bases and the V segment lost 0 bases, leaving 7 bases of the junction unmatched. Germline V lookup: CDR1 PRHDT, CDR2 FYEKMQ (reference sequence).

As to this clone: The sample contains more than one DNA sequence encoding this CDR3. The V call is TRBV7-9, the J call TRBJ2-7; D is ambiguous. V lost 1 base, J lost 0 bases, and 4 bases lay in between. The CDR3 is made up of 13 amino acids. The germline V gene encodes CDR1 SEHNR and CDR2 FQNEAQ (reference sequence). The CDR3 loop is CASSLVSSYEQYF. In nucleotides, the CDR3 is TGTGCCAGCAGCTTAGTGAGCTCCTACGAGCAGTACTTC.

The chain joins TRBV30 to TRBJ2-5; D gene uncertain. The CDR3 totals 12 residues. In germline, CDR1 is GTSNPN, CDR2 SVGIG (reference sequence). V lost 5 bases and J lost 1, with 8 bases in between. In nucleotides, the CDR3 is TGTGCCTGGGAAAGGGTCCAAGAGACCCAGTACTTC. This translates into CAWERVQETQYF. Based on the CDR3 plus reference TRBV30 and TRBJ2-5, the full variable domain is SQTIHQWPATLVQPVGSPLSLECTVEGTSNPNLYWYRQAAGRGLQLLFYSVGIGQISSEVPQNLSASRPQDRQFILSSKKLLLSDSGFYLCAWERVQETQYFGPGTRLLVL.

This clone was recorded a few times. The chain recombines TRBV6-5 with TRBJ1-5; D remains ambiguous. Looked up from germline, CDR1 is MNHEY and CDR2 is SVGAGI. CDR3 length: 16 amino acids. V was shortened by 2 bases and J by 0 bases, with 11 bases between the two germline ends. The CDR3 DNA sequence: TGTGCCAGCAGTTACGGGCGGCAGCCTAGCAATCAGCCCCAGCATTTT. Translation gives CASSYGRQPSNQPQHF.

Here the CDR3 reads CASSPRASPRLFF. CDR3 nucleotide sequence: TGTGCCAGCAGCCCGCGGGCTTCACCCCGCCTGTTTTTT. This chain joins TRBV7-9 and TRBJ1-4; D is unresolved. Germline V gene sequence: CDR1 SEHNR, CDR2 FQNEAQ (reference sequence). Between the trimmed V and J ends, which lost 5 bases and 14 bases, there was a span of 18 bases. There are 13 residues in the CDR3. The full variable domain, completed using reference TRBV7-9 and TRBJ1-4, is DTGVSQNPRHKITKRGQNVTFRCDPISEHNRLYWYRQTLGQGPEFLTYFQNEAQLEKSRLLSDRFSAERPKGSFSTLEIQRTEQGDSAMYLCASSPRASPRLFFGSGTQLSVL.

The rearrangement joins TRBV9 to TRBJ2-2; possibly TRBD1 or TRBD2 for D (6 bases each). Trimming took 2 bases from V and 0 from J, leaving 8 bases between them. The germline V gene has CDR1 SGDLS and CDR2 YYNGEE. CDR3 length: 15 residues. The CDR3 sequence is CASSVEGANTGELFF. The CDR3, as DNA: TGTGCCAGCAGCGTGGAGGGGGCGAACACCGGGGAGCTGTTTTTT.

The sample holds a few counts of this clone. The sample holds other DNA sequences that translate to the same CDR3. The rearrangement links TRBV15 to TRBJ2-7; no definite D call. The V end was cut by 0 bases, the J end by 0 bases, with 3 bases between. Germline CDR1 and CDR2: LNHNV and YYDKDF (reference sequence). CDR3 size: 13 residues. The CDR3 DNA reads as TGTGCCACCAGCAGAGATAGCTCCTACGAGCAGTACTTC. Translating gives CATSRDSSYEQYF.

This clone came up a few times. This sequence joins TRBV9 and TRBJ2-4, with D perhaps assigned TRBD1 or TRBD2 (5 bases each). Germline V gene sequence: CDR1 SGDLS, CDR2 YYNGEE. V lost 0 bases to trimming and J lost 6 bases, with 10 bases between them. The CDR3 extends over 14 amino acids. CDR3 nucleotides: TGTGCCAGCAGCGTAGCTGAGGGGAGAAACATTCAGTACTTC. It is translated as CASSVAEGRNIQYF.

The chain has TRBV7-9 and TRBJ2-5; D is uncertain. The CDR3 length is 12 residues. Trimming pared 2 bases from V and 5 bases from J, leaving 6 bases between. Looked up from germline, CDR1 is SEHNR and CDR2 is FQNEAQ (reference sequence). The CDR3 is CASSLMSETQYF. The CDR3 nucleotides read TGTGCCAGCAGCTTAATGTCTGAGACCCAGTACTTC.

This clone was seen more than once but under ten times. This sequence joins TRBV5-1 and TRBJ2-5; TRBD2 matches 9 bases. This CDR3 has 16 amino acids. The V gene end was trimmed by 2 bases and the J gene end by 2 bases; junction bases not matched to a gene: 7. Per the germline V gene, CDR1 is SGHRS and CDR2 is YFSETQ. The CDR3 here is CASSLGPSGNQETQYF. The CDR3 DNA follows: TGCGCCAGCAGCTTAGGCCCTAGCGGGAATCAAGAGACCCAGTACTTC.

This chain joins TRBV5-4 and TRBJ2-1; 9 bases are a match to TRBD2. The CDR3 loop spans 16 amino acids. In germline, CDR1 is SGHNT, CDR2 YYREEE (reference sequence). Trimming took 4 bases from V and 8 from J; bases not matched to a gene: 13. DNA of the CDR3: TGTGCCAGCAGCCTCCGTGGTAGCGGGAGAGCGGATGAGCAGTTCTTC. Translating it yields CASSLRGSGRADEQFF.